The clone carrying this TCR beta chain has a count of ten or more. Its specificity is unknown. The time point here: pre-sensitization, week 0. Treatment reported: therapeutic diphenylcyclopropenone sensitization with weekly scalp DPC. Whole blood, unfractionated, served as the material for total RNA extraction. Trimming pared 3 bases from V and 5 bases from J, leaving 11 bases between. The CDR3 loop spans 13 amino acids. Germline CDR1 DFQATT, CDR2 SNEGSKA (reference sequence). This sample was taken from a study of human T cells and chemical hapten exposure. Study outcomes and limitations: The donors suffered from alopecia, so their immune response may not match that of healthy people. There was a positive correlation between PT1 expanded TCR counts and patch test score.

Each CDR3 protein is one row after TCRdb ran MiXCR on the RACE reads. The table records about 55,000 distinct CDR3 sequences, approximately 10% of them present only once. The chain links TRBV20-1 to TRBJ1-5, with D unclear. The sample in question was whole blood, obtained in connection with sensitization to the hapten diphenylcyclopropenone (DPC). This sequence was found in a woman aged 25 to 39 with alopecia areata. Some clones in this sample may be carry-over from other donors' samples. The CDR3: CSASKGRDQPQHF. Here the CDR3 DNA reads TGCAGTGCTAGTAAAGGGAGGGATCAGCCCCAGCATTTT.